This entry describes one TCR beta chain. This sample stems from a study of blood T cell repertoires in COVID-19. At the level of the study: Acute and convalescent COVID-19 specimens originated in the United States, Italy and Spain. T cells, B-cell-depleted T cells, or PBMCs provided the cDNA or gDNA that served as material.

From germline, CDR1 is MDHEN and CDR2 SYDVKM. The CDR3 loop spans 16 amino acids. V shed 2 bases, J shed 2 bases, and the junction held 7 bases outside the gene matches. Original processing methods: Estimated nucleated cell counts came from reference gene primer amplification. Here immunoSEQ multiplex PCR was the method, and the copy in TCRdb shows in-frame clones only, minus some. From that table come the V and J calls and clone size; the DNA was used to work out D and trimming. The sample lists some 20,000 clones; 86% were seen once. The rearrangement joins TRBV28 to TRBJ2-3; TRBD1 aligns across 7 bases. Sequencing used peripheral blood. The sequence derives from a man in his sixties or seventies with acute or convalescent COVID-19. In DNA, the CDR3 is TGTGCCAGCAGTTTAGCGAGGACAGGTCTCACAGATACGCAGTATTTT. Encoded protein: CASSLARTGLTDTQYF. Full variable domain (remainder filled in from reference TRBV28 and TRBJ2-3): DVKVTQSSRYLVKRTGEKVFLECVQDMDHENMFWYRQDPGLGLRLIYFSYDVKMKEKGDIPEGYSVSREKKERFSLILESASTNQTSMYLCASSLARTGLTDTQYFGPGTRLTVL.